These T cell receptor beta chains were read from a single sample in a study of blood T cell repertoires in COVID-19. TCRdb's copy holds only in-frame clones and misses some; the assay was immunoSEQ multiplex PCR. The table records about 190,000 clones, about 77% of them present only once. Material for sequencing was PBMCs or T cells enriched from blood (not recorded which). The receptor source for this set is a woman aged 45-65 years with acute COVID-19. Each CDR3 is given with its conserved first and last residue. The order of the fields is J gene, V gene, CDR3 protein.

J: TRBJ2-3
V: TRBV27
CDR3: CASSPGLREVDTQYF

J: TRBJ2-6
V: TRBV2
CDR3: CASSVQGRGANVLTF

J: TRBJ1-5
V: TRBV10-3
CDR3: CASRQGVGEPQHF

J: TRBJ2-5
V: TRBV7-9
CDR3: CASSLAGGRETQYF

J: TRBJ1-2
V: TRBV9
CDR3: CASSPIPRGGGYTF

J: TRBJ2-1
V: TRBV28
CDR3: CASSLFGDEQFF

J: TRBJ1-5
V: TRBV28
CDR3: CASSPGTGVVF

J: TRBJ1-2
V: TRBV4-2
CDR3: CASTSSGGPPNYGYTF

J: TRBJ2-5
V: TRBV28
CDR3: CASSLTSGLQETQYF

J: TRBJ1-2
V: TRBV9
CDR3: CASSMTGGGASNYGYTF

J: TRBJ1-4
V: TRBV19
CDR3: CASQGKRLYKLFF

J: TRBJ1-1
V: TRBV5-5
CDR3: CASSLWANTEAFF

J: TRBJ1-1
V: TRBV12-3/TRBV12-4
CDR3: CASSSTGVAEAFF

J: TRBJ1-2
V: TRBV10-1
CDR3: CASSEVGDYGYTF

J: TRBJ1-4
V: TRBV7-2
CDR3: CASSLGGLVGEKLFF

J: TRBJ1-5
V: TRBV6-6
CDR3: CASSYGDRGGQPQHF

J: TRBJ1-5
V: TRBV5-4
CDR3: CASSLGGDFNQPQHF

J: TRBJ1-1
V: TRBV6-5
CDR3: CASSYGQNTEAFF

J: TRBJ1-6
V: TRBV6-5
CDR3: CASSYGTGGSNSPLHF

J: TRBJ1-2
V: TRBV7-2
CDR3: CASSLGGDSGGYTF

J: TRBJ1-1
V: TRBV7-3
CDR3: CASSLQGSSVEAFF

J: TRBJ1-6
V: TRBV5-1
CDR3: CASSPDRGGNSPLHF

J: TRBJ2-5
V: TRBV2
CDR3: CASSERETQYF

J: TRBJ1-6
V: TRBV3-1/TRBV3-2
CDR3: CASSYGTSNSPLHF

J: TRBJ1-4
V: TRBV5-8
CDR3: CASNQGRTTEKLFF